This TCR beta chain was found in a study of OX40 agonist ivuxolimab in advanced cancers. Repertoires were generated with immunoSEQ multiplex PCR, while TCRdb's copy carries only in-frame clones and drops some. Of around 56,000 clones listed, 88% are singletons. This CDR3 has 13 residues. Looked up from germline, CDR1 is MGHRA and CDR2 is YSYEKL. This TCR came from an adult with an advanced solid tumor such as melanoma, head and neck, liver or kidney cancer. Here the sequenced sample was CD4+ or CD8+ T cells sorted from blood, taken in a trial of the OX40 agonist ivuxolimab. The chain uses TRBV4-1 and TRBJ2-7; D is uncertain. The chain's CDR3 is CVSSQAPETEQYV. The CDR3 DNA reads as TGCGTCAGCAGCCAAGCCCCGGAGACGGAGCAGTACGTC.